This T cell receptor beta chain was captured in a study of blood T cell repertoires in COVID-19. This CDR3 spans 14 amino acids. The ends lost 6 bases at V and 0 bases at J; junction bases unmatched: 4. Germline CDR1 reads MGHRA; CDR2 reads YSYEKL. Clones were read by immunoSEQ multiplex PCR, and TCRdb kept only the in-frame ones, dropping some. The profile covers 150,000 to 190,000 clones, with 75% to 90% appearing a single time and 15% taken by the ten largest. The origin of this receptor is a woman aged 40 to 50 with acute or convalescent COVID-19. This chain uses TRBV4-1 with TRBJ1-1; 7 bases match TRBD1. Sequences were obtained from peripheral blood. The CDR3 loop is CASRTGSMNTEAFF. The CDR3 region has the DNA TGCGCCAGCAGGACAGGGTCCATGAACACTGAAGCTTTCTTT.